These 30 T cell receptor beta chains were sequenced from one sample in a study of shared clonotypes between healthy human individuals. Naive CD8 populations comprised CD45RO-negative cells positively selected for CCR7, excluding terminally differentiated effector memory CD45RA+ cells. Libraries were prepared by immunoSEQ multiplex PCR; TCRdb keeps only in-frame clonotypes and omits some of them. The table lists roughly 2,000,000 clones, roughly 95% of them singletons. The sample comprised naive CD8+ T cells from PBMCs. These receptors all come from a man in his late teens or twenties in good health. Some clones in this sample may be carry-over from other donors' samples.

This clone has only one observation. CDR3 protein: CAWIGETGELFF. CDR3 DNA sequence: TGTGCCTGGATCGGGGAGACCGGGGAGCTGTTTTTT. The gene calls are TRBV30 and TRBJ2-2, with a tentative D call TRBD2 (5 bases). With 4 bases removed from V and 5 bases from J, the gap between germline ends came to 8 bases. Germline CDR1 and CDR2: GTSNPN and SVGIG (reference sequence). This CDR3 comprises 12 residues.

The gene calls are TRBV9 and TRBJ1-2; D is unresolved. V was pared by 4 bases and J by 5 bases, with 18 bases between. The CDR3 extends over 15 amino acids. CDR1 SGDLS and CDR2 YYNGEE come from the germline V gene. CDR3 DNA sequence: TGTGCCAGCAGCCCCCGGGATTTATCTGGGTATGGCTACACCTTC. Translating gives CASSPRDLSGYGYTF.

The V gene is TRBV13, the J gene TRBJ2-5; D not certain. This CDR3 region has 13 residues. The germline V gene has CDR1 PRHDT and CDR2 FYEKMQ (reference sequence). Trimming removed 5 bases from V and 5 bases from J, with 12 bases in between. DNA for the CDR3: TGTGCCAGCAGCCCGCGCGAGGCGGAGACCCAGTACTTC. Its translation is CASSPREAETQYF.

Regarding this clone: Within the sample, other DNA sequences also encode this same CDR3. The V and J genes are TRBV13 and TRBJ2-1; D is uncertain. This CDR3 is built from 14 residues. Germline CDR1 reads PRHDT; CDR2 reads FYEKMQ (reference sequence). Trimming took off 0 bases at V and 2 bases at J, with 5 bases between the two ends. CDR3 coding DNA: TGTGCCAGCAGCTTAGGAACCCCCTACAATGAGCAGTTCTTC. Encoded protein: CASSLGTPYNEQFF. The full variable domain, with the rest looked up from reference TRBV13 and TRBJ2-1, is AAGVIQSPRHLIKEKRETATLKCYPIPRHDTVYWYQQGPGQDPQFLISFYEKMQSDKGSIPDRFSAQQFSDYHSELNMSSLELGDSALYFCASSLGTPYNEQFFGPGTRLTVL.

This chain connects TRBV7-3 to TRBJ2-7, with unresolved D. V was shortened by 8 bases and J by 2 bases, with 19 bases between the two germline ends. This CDR3 comprises 15 residues. The V gene's germline CDR1 is SGHTA and CDR2 FQGTGA. In nucleotides, the CDR3 is TGTGCCAGCGTCCCATCTCACCCTGGACCCTACGAGCAGTACTTC. Translated: CASVPSHPGPYEQYF.

The chain links TRBV27 to TRBJ2-3; D ambiguous. The CDR3 runs 17 residues. The V gene lost 1 base and the J gene lost 0 bases, with 14 bases spanning the gap. Germline V lookup: CDR1 MNHEY, CDR2 SMNVEV (reference sequence). The DNA for the CDR3 is TGTGCCAGCAGTTTATTCGGACGGAAAACTAGCACAGATACGCAGTATTTT. Its translation is CASSLFGRKTSTDTQYF.

This clone has a single count. CDR3 in DNA: TGTGCCAGCAGTTTAATCGGGGGTAGGGGCGAGCAGTACTTC. The encoded protein is CASSLIGGRGEQYF. The chain employs TRBV27 and TRBJ2-7; D may be TRBD2 (6 bases). The germline V gene has CDR1 MNHEY and CDR2 SMNVEV (reference sequence). The CDR3 is 14 amino acids. V was cut by 2 bases and J by 6 bases, with 14 bases left in between.

Details on this clone: This same CDR3 is encoded by further DNA sequences in the sample. The chain is built from TRBV9 and TRBJ2-7; 8 nucleotides agree with TRBD1. Germline values: CDR1 SGDLS, CDR2 YYNGEE. The CDR3 is 14 residues long. V shed 5 bases and J 3 bases; nucleotides not matched to a gene: 7. The CDR3 DNA reads as TGTGCCAGCAGTGGAGGACAGGGACACTACGAGCAGTACTTC. Its translation: CASSGGQGHYEQYF.

V is TRBV5-1 and J is TRBJ2-1; a weak D match, TRBD1 (5 bases). V shed 0 bases and J shed 0 bases, with 10 bases lying between them. Germline V gene lookup returns CDR1 SGHRS and CDR2 YFSETQ. The CDR3 is 16 amino acids. The chain's CDR3 is CASSLDRGFSYNEQFF. Written as DNA, the CDR3 is TGCGCCAGCAGCTTGGATAGGGGCTTCTCCTACAATGAGCAGTTCTTC. Together with reference TRBV5-1 and TRBJ2-1, the CDR3 gives the full variable domain: KAGVTQTPRYLIKTRGQQVTLSCSPISGHRSVSWYQQTPGQGLQFLFEYFSETQRNKGNFPGRFSGRQFSNSRSEMNVSTLELGDSALYLCASSLDRGFSYNEQFFGPGTRLTVL.

V usage is TRBV7-9 and J usage is TRBJ2-7, with D hard to call. V shed 6 bases and J shed 2 bases, with 20 bases lying between them. Germline loops: CDR1 SEHNR, CDR2 FQNEAQ (reference sequence). This CDR3 is 16 amino acids long. CDR3 sequence (DNA): TGTGCCAGCAGACTCAGTCCCGGGTCTGGTCCCTACGAGCAGTACTTC. Amino acids: CASRLSPGSGPYEQYF.

The genes are TRBV28 and TRBJ2-7, with TRBD1 matching 8 bases. The CDR3 is 19 residues long. The V gene end was trimmed by 3 bases and the J gene end by 6 bases; junction bases not matched to a gene: 22. Germline V gene data show CDR1 as MDHEN and CDR2 as SYDVKM. The CDR3 DNA is TGTGCCAGCAGTTTTTCATTGGCAGGGGGCGGTTATCTCCTTCGCGAGCAGTACTTC. This sequence encodes CASSFSLAGGGYLLREQYF.

The chain employs TRBV10-3 and TRBJ2-5; D may be TRBD1 (6 bases). This CDR3 is built from 14 residues. Germline V CDR1 and CDR2: ENHRY, SYGVKD. Trimming stripped 10 bases from V and 1 base from J, with 16 bases between. The CDR3: CATKATGAQETQYF. For the CDR3, the DNA is TGTGCCACCAAAGCGACAGGAGCCCAAGAGACCCAGTACTTC.

The chain employs TRBV28 and TRBJ1-1; D remains unclear. CDR1 MDHEN and CDR2 SYDVKM come from the germline V gene. The CDR3 sequence is 14 residues long. Trimming cost V 3 bases and J 6 bases, with 14 bases left between them. The CDR3 nucleotides are TGTGCCAGCAGTTTGGTGGCTCAAAGGGCTGAAGCTTTCTTT. Amino acid sequence: CASSLVAQRAEAFF.

This chain uses TRBV11-2 with TRBJ2-5, with no clear D. The germline V gene has CDR1 SGHAT and CDR2 FQNNGV. V was trimmed by 6 bases and J by 3 bases, leaving 14 bases between them. The CDR3 covers 14 residues. The CDR3 region is CASSLNSRKETQYF. The CDR3 DNA follows: TGTGCCAGCAGTCTAAACTCTAGAAAAGAGACCCAGTACTTC.

This clone turned up a few times. Other DNA variants within this sample encode the same CDR3. The V gene is TRBV9, the J gene TRBJ2-7; weak D call: TRBD1 (7 bases). V was clipped by 3 bases and J by 0 bases, with 10 bases between them. Germline CDR1 reads SGDLS; CDR2 reads YYNGEE. This CDR3 is built from 14 residues. CDR3 sequence (DNA): TGTGCCAGCAGCGCAGGGGGGAGCTCCTACGAGCAGTACTTC. Translated: CASSAGGSSYEQYF. Full variable domain (outside the CDR3, taken from reference TRBV9 and TRBJ2-7): DSGVTQTPKHLITATGQRVTLRCSPRSGDLSVYWYQQSLDQGLQFLIQYYNGEERAKGNILERFSAQQFPDLHSELNLSSLELGDSALYFCASSAGGSSYEQYFGPGTRLTVT.

This chain links TRBV6-1 with TRBJ2-1; TRBD1 matches at 7 bases. Germline lookup yields CDR1 MNHNS and CDR2 SASEGT. There are 15 residues in the CDR3. V shed 1 base and J 9 bases; nucleotides not matched to a gene: 9. CDR3 nucleotide sequence: TGTGCCAGCAGTGAAGAGGGACAGATCTTCGGTGAGCAGTTCTTC. It codes for CASSEEGQIFGEQFF.

The chain employs TRBV14 and TRBJ1-2; tentative D call: TRBD1 (5 bases). This CDR3 contains 14 residues. Germline V gene lookup returns CDR1 SGHDN and CDR2 FVKESK. V was pared by 1 base and J by 8 bases, with 14 bases between. The CDR3 DNA sequence: TGTGCCAGCAGCCAAGCGAGGGGCGTAAGGGGCTACACCTTC. Translating gives CASSQARGVRGYTF.

The chain links TRBV15 to TRBJ1-5; D uncertain. This CDR3 spans 14 amino acids. Germline V gene data show CDR1 as LNHNV and CDR2 as YYDKDF (reference sequence). Between the trimmed V and J ends, which lost 1 base and 0 bases, there was a span of 4 bases. CDR3 amino acids: CATSRAYSNQPQHF. The CDR3 coding sequence is TGTGCCACCAGCAGAGCCTATAGCAATCAGCCCCAGCATTTT. The full variable domain, with the rest looked up from reference TRBV15 and TRBJ1-5, is DAMVIQNPRYQVTQFGKPVTLSCSQTLNHNVMYWYQQKSSQAPKLLFHYYDKDFNNEADTPDNFQSRRPNTSFCFLDIRSPGLGDTAMYLCATSRAYSNQPQHFGDGTRLSIL.

This chain joins TRBV5-6 and TRBJ2-7, with no clear D. CDR1 is SGHDT, CDR2 YYEEEE, per germline. V was pared by 3 bases and J by 4 bases, with 8 bases between. CDR3 length equals 12 residues. The CDR3 sequence: CASSSPRYEQYF. The CDR3 nucleotides are TGTGCCAGCAGCTCCCCGCGTTACGAGCAGTACTTC.

This sequence joins TRBV4-3 and TRBJ2-5; the D is unclear. V was trimmed by 1 base and J by 5 bases, leaving 8 bases between them. Germline lookup yields CDR1 LGHNA and CDR2 YSLEER. The CDR3 has 13 residues. The CDR3 coding sequence is TGCGCCAGCAGCCAAGGGGTCCTGGAGACCCAGTACTTC. This codes for CASSQGVLETQYF.

The V gene is TRBV28, the J gene TRBJ1-3; D not certain. The CDR3 has 15 residues. Germline lookup yields CDR1 MDHEN and CDR2 SYDVKM. V was cut by 6 bases and J by 5 bases, with 17 bases left in between. CDR3 DNA: TGTGCCAGCAGCCATCGGACGGGTATGAGAAACACCATATATTTT. It codes for CASSHRTGMRNTIYF.

The chain links TRBV9 to TRBJ2-5; 11 bases align to TRBD2. V lost 7 bases and J lost 5; bases outside the gene matches: 4. The germline V gene has CDR1 SGDLS and CDR2 YYNGEE. The CDR3 is made up of 13 amino acids. The CDR3 spells CASSTSGSETQYF. The CDR3 nucleotides read TGTGCCAGCTCTACTAGCGGGAGTGAGACCCAGTACTTC. Looking up the rest from reference TRBV9 and TRBJ2-5 gives the full variable domain: DSGVTQTPKHLITATGQRVTLRCSPRSGDLSVYWYQQSLDQGLQFLIQYYNGEERAKGNILERFSAQQFPDLHSELNLSSLELGDSALYFCASSTSGSETQYFGPGTRLLVL.

The V call is TRBV11-2, the J call TRBJ2-1; D call uncertain. This CDR3 comprises 13 residues. Germline lookup yields CDR1 SGHAT and CDR2 FQNNGV. V was pared by 5 bases and J by 4 bases, with 9 bases between. The CDR3 reads CASSPLGYNEQFF. CDR3 nucleotide sequence: TGTGCCAGCAGCCCCCTCGGGTACAATGAGCAGTTCTTC.

This clone was seen just once. The gene calls are TRBV5-6 and TRBJ2-1; possible D gene TRBD2, 6 bases. Trimming took off 0 bases at V and 0 bases at J, with 7 bases between the two ends. The CDR3 loop spans 15 amino acids. CDR1 and CDR2 (germline): SGHDT, YYEEEE. The CDR3 here is CASSLGGISYNEQFF. The CDR3 bases are TGTGCCAGCAGCTTGGGCGGGATCTCCTACAATGAGCAGTTCTTC. Complete variable domain (other parts from reference TRBV5-6 and TRBJ2-1): DAGVTQSPTHLIKTRGQQVTLRCSPKSGHDTVSWYQQALGQGPQFIFQYYEEEERQRGNFPDRFSGHQFPNYSSELNVNALLLGDSALYLCASSLGGISYNEQFFGPGTRLTVL.

In its sample, this clone was seen once. The sample holds other DNA sequences that translate to the same CDR3. V is TRBV7-9 and J is TRBJ2-7, with 7 bases fitting TRBD2. V shed 1 base, J shed 3 bases, and the junction held 3 bases outside the gene matches. CDR1 is SEHNR, CDR2 FQNEAQ, per germline (reference sequence). This CDR3 is built from 14 residues. CDR3 sequence reads: CASSLGGGIYEQYF. The CDR3 DNA sequence: TGTGCCAGCAGCTTAGGGGGAGGGATCTACGAGCAGTACTTC. Looking up the rest from reference TRBV7-9 and TRBJ2-7 gives the full variable domain: DTGVSQNPRHKITKRGQNVTFRCDPISEHNRLYWYRQTLGQGPEFLTYFQNEAQLEKSRLLSDRFSAERPKGSFSTLEIQRTEQGDSAMYLCASSLGGGIYEQYFGPGTRLTVT.

This chain uses TRBV14 with TRBJ2-3; D gene uncertain. This CDR3 has 13 amino acids. Between the trimmed V and J ends, which lost 2 bases and 4 bases, there was a span of 7 bases. In germline, CDR1 is SGHDN, CDR2 FVKESK. The CDR3, as DNA: TGTGCCAGCAGCCAATGGTTCCCAGATACGCAGTATTTT. It is translated as CASSQWFPDTQYF.

This chain links TRBV19 with TRBJ2-7; TRBD2 is a possible D gene (5 bases). CDR3 length equals 16 residues. Germline V gene data show CDR1 as LNHDA and CDR2 as SQIVND (reference sequence). The V gene lost 9 bases and the J gene lost 1 base, with 22 bases spanning the gap. CDR3 in DNA: TGTGCCAGGAATTTGGAGGAAGCAACTTCGTCCTACGAGCAGTACTTC. Amino acids: CARNLEEATSSYEQYF.

The V and J genes are TRBV28 and TRBJ2-1; 8 bases fit TRBD2. Germline CDR1 MDHEN, CDR2 SYDVKM. Trimming at V came to 4 bases and at J to 4 bases, leaving 9 bases not matched to a gene. CDR3 length equals 16 residues. The CDR3 loop is CASSSPREGVYNEQFF. The CDR3 region has the DNA TGTGCCAGCAGTTCCCCCCGGGAGGGGGTATACAATGAGCAGTTCTTC. Together with reference TRBV28 and TRBJ2-1, the CDR3 gives the full variable domain: DVKVTQSSRYLVKRTGEKVFLECVQDMDHENMFWYRQDPGLGLRLIYFSYDVKMKEKGDIPEGYSVSREKKERFSLILESASTNQTSMYLCASSSPREGVYNEQFFGPGTRLTVL.

CDR3 sequence reads: CASSDRYSFGTNTGELFF. The CDR3 region has the DNA TGCGCCAGCAGTGATCGTTACTCGTTTGGGACTAACACCGGGGAGCTGTTTTTT. The chain links TRBV10-1 to TRBJ2-2; D perhaps matches TRBD2 (6 bases). V gave up 3 bases and J gave up 2 bases, with 19 bases separating them. Germline CDR1 is WNHNN and CDR2 is SYGVQD (reference sequence). The CDR3 length is 18 residues.

J is TRBJ2-6 and V is TRBV27; maybe TRBD1 (6 bases). Germline V gene sequence: CDR1 MNHEY, CDR2 SMNVEV (reference sequence). This CDR3 comprises 21 residues. The V and J ends lost 0 bases and 0 bases respectively, with 21 bases between them. The CDR3 nucleotides are TGTGCCAGCAGTTTATCAAACAGGGTCCCGACTGGAAGCTCTGGGGCCAACGTCCTGACTTTC. It translates to CASSLSNRVPTGSSGANVLTF.